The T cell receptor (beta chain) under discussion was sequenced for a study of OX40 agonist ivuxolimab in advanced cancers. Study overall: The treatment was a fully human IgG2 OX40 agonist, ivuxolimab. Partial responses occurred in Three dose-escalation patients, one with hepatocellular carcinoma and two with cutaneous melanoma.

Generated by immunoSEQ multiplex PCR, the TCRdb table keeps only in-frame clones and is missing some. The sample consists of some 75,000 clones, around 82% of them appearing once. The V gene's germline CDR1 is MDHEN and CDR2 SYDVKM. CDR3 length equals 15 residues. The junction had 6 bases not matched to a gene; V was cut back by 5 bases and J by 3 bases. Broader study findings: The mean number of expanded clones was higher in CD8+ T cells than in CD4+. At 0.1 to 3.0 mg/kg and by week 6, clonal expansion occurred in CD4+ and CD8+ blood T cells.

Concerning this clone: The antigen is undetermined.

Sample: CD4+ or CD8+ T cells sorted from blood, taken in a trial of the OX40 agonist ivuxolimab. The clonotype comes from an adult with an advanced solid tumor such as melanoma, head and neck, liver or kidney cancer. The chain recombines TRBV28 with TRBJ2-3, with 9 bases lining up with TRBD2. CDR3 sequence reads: CASSPTSGGTDTQYF. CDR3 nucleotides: TGTGCCAGCAGTCCGACTAGCGGAGGTACAGATACGCAGTATTTT.